The following is a TCR beta chain sequence with its context. What it binds is unknown. Germline V CDR1 and CDR2: LGHNA, YSLEER. V was shortened by 3 bases and J by 5 bases, with 10 bases between the two germline ends. The CDR3 runs to 13 residues. This entry is derived from a study of cytomegalovirus exposure and HLA in healthy donors. 60 Vbeta and 13 Jbeta primers were used in PCR. Method: immunoSEQ multiplex PCR; TCRdb's copy keeps in-frame clones and lacks some. The sample totals 150,000 to 200,000 clones; its top ten clones hold 1% to 1.5%. Broader study findings: Previous analysis showed most TCR beta V segments were productive about 87% or about 30% of the time.

The receptor comes from an older woman in good health and CMV-seronegative. The J gene is TRBJ2-5, the V gene TRBV4-3; a weak D match, TRBD1 (6 bases). Sequenced input: PBMCs. Written as DNA, the CDR3 is TGCGCCAGCAGCCAGAGGGGGAGCGAGACCCAGTACTTC. Amino acids: CASSQRGSETQYF.